The source of this T cell receptor beta chain is a study of blood T cell repertoires in COVID-19. Study details: Acute-phase and convalescent COVID-19 samples originated in the United States, Italy and Spain. PBMCs, B-cell-depleted T cells, or T cells provided the cDNA or gDNA that made up the material.

The CDR3 extends over 20 amino acids. In the authors' methods: Cell counts per sample came from amplifying reference gene primers. Generated by immunoSEQ multiplex PCR, the TCRdb table keeps only in-frame clones and is missing some. V, J and clone size are taken as reported in that table, and D and trimming were inferred from the DNA itself. In the table there are approximately 110,000 clones, approximately 80% of which are singletons. Sample: peripheral blood. This clonotype was sampled from a man between 65 and 85 years old with active or convalescent COVID-19. The V and J genes are TRBV21-1 and TRBJ1-4; the table's D call, TRBD1, has no DNA check behind it. TRBV21-1 is a documented pseudogene. CDR3 protein: CASTPGTGEDHSTPNEKLFF. Written as DNA, the CDR3 is TGTGCCAGCACCCCCGGGACAGGGGAGGACCATTCTACCCCTAATGAAAAACTGTTTTTT.